This T cell receptor (beta chain) is drawn from a study of regulatory T cells in long-lasting Graves disease. Study-wide points: New patients shared 966 public clonotypes, fewer than the approximately 2,700 shared by persistent patients. Analyses excluded thyroid tissue, covering peripheral blood alone.

This clonotype was picked up many times. Its specificity is not known. The sample's time point: newly diagnosed GD, antithyroid drugs for less than 3 months. Construction of the TCR library relied on RNA isolated from PBMCs. Germline V gives CDR1 SGHTA, CDR2 FQGNSA. Trimming removed 0 bases at V and 2 bases at J, with 6 bases between. The CDR3 length is 14 residues. Combining iRepertoire HTBI primers with Arm-PCR of CDR3 regions, the authors built TCR beta libraries. In the original analysis: Identification yielded around 58 TRBV and about 15 TRBJ segments across samples. MiXCR, applied by TCRdb to the multiplex PCR reads, yields one record per CDR3 protein. The V and J calls here are based on TCRdb, not the publication. Here the sample spans about 440,000 distinct CDR3 sequences, over 15% being singletons. The data also belong to a second study, concerning T cells in Graves' hyperthyroidism and ophthalmopathy. This second report adds: Reasons for excluding patients were uncontrolled infection, other autoimmune disease, pregnancy or lactation.

This sample comprised peripheral blood mononuclear cells (PBMCs), obtained at new diagnosis, from a patient treated with antithyroid drugs. The genes are TRBV7-2 and TRBJ2-3; D gene unclear. The sequence was collected from a woman aged 25-40 years with Graves disease. This CDR3 reads CASSLAVDTDTQYF. The CDR3 DNA is TGTGCCAGCAGCTTAGCTGTCGACACAGATACGCAGTATTTT. Looking up the rest from reference TRBV7-2 and TRBJ2-3 gives the full variable domain: GAGVSQSPSNKVTEKGKDVELRCDPISGHTALYWYRQSLGQGLEFLIYFQGNSAPDKSGLPSDRFSAERTGGSVSTLTIQRTQQEDSAVYLCASSLAVDTDTQYFGPGTRLTVL.